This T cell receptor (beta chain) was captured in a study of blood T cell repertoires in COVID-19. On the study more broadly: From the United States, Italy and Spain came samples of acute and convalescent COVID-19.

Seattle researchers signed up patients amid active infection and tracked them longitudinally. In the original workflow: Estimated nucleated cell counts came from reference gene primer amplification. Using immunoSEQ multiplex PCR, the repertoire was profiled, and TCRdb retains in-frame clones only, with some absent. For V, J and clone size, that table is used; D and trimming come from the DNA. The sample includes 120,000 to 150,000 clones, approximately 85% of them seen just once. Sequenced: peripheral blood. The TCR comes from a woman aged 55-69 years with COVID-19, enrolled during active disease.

The CDR3 loop reads CASSLVYRGWNQPQHF. CDR3 in DNA: TGTGCCAGCAGCTTAGTTTACAGGGGGTGGAATCAGCCCCAGCATTTT. The chain uses TRBV7-8 and TRBJ1-5, with TRBD1 matching 8 bases. The CDR3 loop spans 16 amino acids. The germline V gene has CDR1 SGHVS and CDR2 FQNEAQ. V shed 1 base and J 4 bases; nucleotides not matched to a gene: 6.